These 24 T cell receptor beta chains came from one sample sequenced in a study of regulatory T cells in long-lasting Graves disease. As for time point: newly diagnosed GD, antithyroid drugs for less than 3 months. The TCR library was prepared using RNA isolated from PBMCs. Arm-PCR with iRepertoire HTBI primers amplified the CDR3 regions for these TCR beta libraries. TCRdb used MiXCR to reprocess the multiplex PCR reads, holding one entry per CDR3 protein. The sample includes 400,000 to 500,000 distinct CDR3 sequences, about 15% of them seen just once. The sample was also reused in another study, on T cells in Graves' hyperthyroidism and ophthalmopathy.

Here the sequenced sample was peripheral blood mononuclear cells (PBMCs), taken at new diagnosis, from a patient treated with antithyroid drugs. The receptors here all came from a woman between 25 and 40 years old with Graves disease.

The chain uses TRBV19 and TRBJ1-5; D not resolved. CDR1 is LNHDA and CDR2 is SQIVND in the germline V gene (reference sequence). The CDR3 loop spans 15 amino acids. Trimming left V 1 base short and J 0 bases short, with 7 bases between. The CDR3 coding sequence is TGTGCCAGTAGTATAGGAGCATATAGCAATCAGCCCCAGCATTTT. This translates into CASSIGAYSNQPQHF.

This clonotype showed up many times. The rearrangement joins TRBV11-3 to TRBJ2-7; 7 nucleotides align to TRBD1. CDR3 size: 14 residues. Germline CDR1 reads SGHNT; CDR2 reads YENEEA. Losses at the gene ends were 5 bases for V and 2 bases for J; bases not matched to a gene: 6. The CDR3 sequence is CASSLGQGAYEQYF. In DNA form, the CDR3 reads TGTGCCAGCAGCCTCGGCCAGGGGGCCTACGAGCAGTACTTC.

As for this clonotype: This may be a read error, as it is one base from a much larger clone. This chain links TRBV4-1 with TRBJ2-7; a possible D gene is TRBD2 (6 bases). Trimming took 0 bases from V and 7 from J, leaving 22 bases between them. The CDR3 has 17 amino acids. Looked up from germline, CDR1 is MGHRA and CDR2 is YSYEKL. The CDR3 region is CASSQDSSSDSYNEQYF. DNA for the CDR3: TGCGCCAGCAGCCAAGACAGCTCTAGCGACTCCTACAATGAGCAGTACTTC.

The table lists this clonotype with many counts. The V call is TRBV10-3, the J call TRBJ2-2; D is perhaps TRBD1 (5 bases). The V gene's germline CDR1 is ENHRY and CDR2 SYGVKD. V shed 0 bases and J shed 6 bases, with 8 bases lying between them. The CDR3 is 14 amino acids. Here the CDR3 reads CAISESMGPGELFF. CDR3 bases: TGTGCCATCAGTGAGTCGATGGGGCCCGGGGAGCTGTTTTTT.

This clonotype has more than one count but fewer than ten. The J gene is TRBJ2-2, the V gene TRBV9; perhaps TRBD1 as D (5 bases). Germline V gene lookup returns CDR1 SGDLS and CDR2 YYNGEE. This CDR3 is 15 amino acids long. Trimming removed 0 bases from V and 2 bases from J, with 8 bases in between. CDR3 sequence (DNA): TGTGCCAGCAGCGTAGACGACAGCAACACCGGGGAGCTGTTTTTT. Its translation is CASSVDDSNTGELFF.

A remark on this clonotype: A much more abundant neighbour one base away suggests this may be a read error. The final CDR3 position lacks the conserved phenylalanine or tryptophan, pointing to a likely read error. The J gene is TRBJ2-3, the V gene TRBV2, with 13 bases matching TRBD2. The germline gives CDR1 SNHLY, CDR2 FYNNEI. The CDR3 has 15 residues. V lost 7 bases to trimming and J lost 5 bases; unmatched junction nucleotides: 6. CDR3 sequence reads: CASTGTSGIGDTQYL. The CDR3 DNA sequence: TGTGCCAGCACTGGGACTAGCGGGATAGGAGATACGCAGTATCTT.

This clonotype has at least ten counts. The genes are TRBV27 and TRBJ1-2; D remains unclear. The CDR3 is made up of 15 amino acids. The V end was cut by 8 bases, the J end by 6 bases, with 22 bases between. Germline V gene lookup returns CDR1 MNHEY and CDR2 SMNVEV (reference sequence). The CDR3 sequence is CASGRNPRALDGYTF. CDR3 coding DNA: TGTGCCAGCGGCCGAAATCCGAGGGCTTTGGATGGCTACACCTTC.

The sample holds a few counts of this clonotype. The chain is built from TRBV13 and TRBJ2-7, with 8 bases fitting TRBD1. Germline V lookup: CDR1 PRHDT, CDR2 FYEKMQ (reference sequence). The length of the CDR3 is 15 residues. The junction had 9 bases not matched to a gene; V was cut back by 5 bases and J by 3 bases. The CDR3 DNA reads TGTGCCAGCAGCCTCGGACAGGGTATTTTCTACGAGCAGTACTTC. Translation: CASSLGQGIFYEQYF.

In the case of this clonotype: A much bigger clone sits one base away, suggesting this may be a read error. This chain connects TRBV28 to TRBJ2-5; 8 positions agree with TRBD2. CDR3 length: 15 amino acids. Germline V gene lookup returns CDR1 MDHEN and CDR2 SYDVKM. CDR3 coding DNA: TGTACCAGCAGTTTTCAGGGACTAGGGCAAGAGACCCAGTACTTC. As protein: CTSSFQGLGQETQYF.

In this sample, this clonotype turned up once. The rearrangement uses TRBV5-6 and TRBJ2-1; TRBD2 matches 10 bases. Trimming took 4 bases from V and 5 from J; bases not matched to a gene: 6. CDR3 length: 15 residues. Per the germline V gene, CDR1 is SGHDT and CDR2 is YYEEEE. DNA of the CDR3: TGTGCCAGCAGCGTAGGACTAGCGGAGAACAATGAGCAGTTCTTC. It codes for CASSVGLAENNEQFF.

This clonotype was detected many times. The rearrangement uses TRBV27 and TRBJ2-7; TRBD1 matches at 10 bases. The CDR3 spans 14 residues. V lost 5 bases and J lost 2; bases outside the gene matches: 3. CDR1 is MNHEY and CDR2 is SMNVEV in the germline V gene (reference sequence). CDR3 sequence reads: CASSPGQGTYEQYF. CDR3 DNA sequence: TGTGCCAGCAGTCCGGGACAGGGGACCTACGAGCAGTACTTC.

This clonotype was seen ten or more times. The CDR3 reads CSASQGAWSYNEQFF. Written as DNA, the CDR3 is TGCAGTGCCTCACAGGGGGCGTGGTCCTACAATGAGCAGTTCTTC. The V and J genes are TRBV20-1 and TRBJ2-1; 9 nucleotides match TRBD1. Trimming at V came to 6 bases and at J to 1 base, leaving 7 bases not matched to a gene. Per germline, CDR1 DFQATT and CDR2 SNEGSKA (reference sequence). The CDR3 contains 15 residues.

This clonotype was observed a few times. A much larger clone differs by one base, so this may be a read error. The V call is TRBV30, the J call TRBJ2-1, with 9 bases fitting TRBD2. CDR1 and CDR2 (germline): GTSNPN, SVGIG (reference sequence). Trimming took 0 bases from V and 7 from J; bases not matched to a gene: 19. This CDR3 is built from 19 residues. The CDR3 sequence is CAWSVAWRIAGEKMNEQFF. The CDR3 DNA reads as TGTGCCTGGAGTGTTGCCTGGAGAATAGCGGGAGAAAAGATGAATGAGCAGTTCTTC.

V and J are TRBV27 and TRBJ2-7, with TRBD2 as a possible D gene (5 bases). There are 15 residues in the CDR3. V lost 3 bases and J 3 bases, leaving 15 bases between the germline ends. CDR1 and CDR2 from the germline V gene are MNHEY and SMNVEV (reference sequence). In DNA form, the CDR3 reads TGTGCCAGCAGTTTCCACCTGACGGGGTTCTACGAGCAGTACTTC. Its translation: CASSFHLTGFYEQYF.

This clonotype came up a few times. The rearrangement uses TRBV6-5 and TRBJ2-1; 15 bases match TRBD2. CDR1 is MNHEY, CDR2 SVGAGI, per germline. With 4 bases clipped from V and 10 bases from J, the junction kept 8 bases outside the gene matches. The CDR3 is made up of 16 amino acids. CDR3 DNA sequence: TGTGCCAGCAGTTCTGGACTAGCGGGAGGGCCGGAGGAGCAGTTCTTC. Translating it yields CASSSGLAGGPEEQFF.

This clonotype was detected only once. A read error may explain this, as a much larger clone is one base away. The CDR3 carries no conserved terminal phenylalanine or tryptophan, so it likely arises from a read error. For the CDR3, the DNA is TGTGCCAGTAACCGAGGTACAGGGGGAGTGAAGCCCCAGCATCTT. Amino acids: CASNRGTGGVKPQHL. V and J are TRBV19 and TRBJ1-5, with 8 bases that match TRBD1. CDR3 length: 15 amino acids. With 7 bases clipped from V and 8 bases from J, the junction kept 13 bases outside the gene matches. Per the germline V gene, CDR1 is LNHDA and CDR2 is SQIVND (reference sequence).

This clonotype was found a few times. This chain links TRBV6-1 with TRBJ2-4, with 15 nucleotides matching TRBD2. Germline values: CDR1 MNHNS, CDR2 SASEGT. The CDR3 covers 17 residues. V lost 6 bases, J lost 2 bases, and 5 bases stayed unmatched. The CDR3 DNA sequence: TGTGCCAGCAGCCGCGGACTAGCGGGAGGGACCAAAAACATTCAGTACTTC. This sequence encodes CASSRGLAGGTKNIQYF.

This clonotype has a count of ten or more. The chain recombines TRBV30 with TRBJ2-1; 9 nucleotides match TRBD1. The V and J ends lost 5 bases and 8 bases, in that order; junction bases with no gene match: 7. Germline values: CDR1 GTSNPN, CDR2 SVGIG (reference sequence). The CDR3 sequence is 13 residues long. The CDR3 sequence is CAWGTGHYDEQFF. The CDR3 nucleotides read TGTGCCTGGGGGACAGGGCATTACGATGAGCAGTTCTTC.

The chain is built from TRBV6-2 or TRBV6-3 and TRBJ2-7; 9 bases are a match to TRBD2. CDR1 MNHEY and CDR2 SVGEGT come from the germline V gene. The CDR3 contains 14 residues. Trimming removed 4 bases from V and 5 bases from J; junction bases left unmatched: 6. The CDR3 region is CASSFEREVDEQYF. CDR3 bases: TGTGCCAGCAGTTTTGAGCGGGAGGTCGACGAGCAGTACTTC.

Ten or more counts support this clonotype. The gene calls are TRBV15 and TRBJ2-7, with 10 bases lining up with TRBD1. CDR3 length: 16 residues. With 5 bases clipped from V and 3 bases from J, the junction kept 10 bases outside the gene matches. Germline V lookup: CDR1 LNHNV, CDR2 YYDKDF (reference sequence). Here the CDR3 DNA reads TGTGCCACCAGCGATCGAACCGGGACAGGGGTCTACGAGCAGTACTTC. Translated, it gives CATSDRTGTGVYEQYF. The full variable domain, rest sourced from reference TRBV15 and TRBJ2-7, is DAMVIQNPRYQVTQFGKPVTLSCSQTLNHNVMYWYQQKSSQAPKLLFHYYDKDFNNEADTPDNFQSRRPNTSFCFLDIRSPGLGDTAMYLCATSDRTGTGVYEQYFGPGTRLTVT.

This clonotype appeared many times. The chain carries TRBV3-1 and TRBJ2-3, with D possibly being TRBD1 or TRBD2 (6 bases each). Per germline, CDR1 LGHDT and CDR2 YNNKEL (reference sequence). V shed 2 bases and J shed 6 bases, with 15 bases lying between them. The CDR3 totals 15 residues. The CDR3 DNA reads TGTGCCAGCAGCCAAAGTATAACGGGGGCGGATACGCAGTATTTT. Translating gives CASSQSITGADTQYF.

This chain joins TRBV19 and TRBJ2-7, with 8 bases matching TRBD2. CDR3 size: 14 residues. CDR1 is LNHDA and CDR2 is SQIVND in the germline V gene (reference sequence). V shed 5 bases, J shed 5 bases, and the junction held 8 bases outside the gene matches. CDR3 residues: CASSFSGTGNEQYF. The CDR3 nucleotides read TGTGCCAGTAGTTTTAGCGGGACTGGGAACGAGCAGTACTTC.

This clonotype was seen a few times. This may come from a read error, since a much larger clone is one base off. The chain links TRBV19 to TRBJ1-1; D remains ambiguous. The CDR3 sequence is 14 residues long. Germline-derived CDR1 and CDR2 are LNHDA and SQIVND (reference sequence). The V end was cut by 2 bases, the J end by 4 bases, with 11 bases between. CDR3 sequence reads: CASSIRTTGTEAFF. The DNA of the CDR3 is TGTGCCAGTAGTATAAGGACGACGGGCACTGAAGCTTTCTTT.

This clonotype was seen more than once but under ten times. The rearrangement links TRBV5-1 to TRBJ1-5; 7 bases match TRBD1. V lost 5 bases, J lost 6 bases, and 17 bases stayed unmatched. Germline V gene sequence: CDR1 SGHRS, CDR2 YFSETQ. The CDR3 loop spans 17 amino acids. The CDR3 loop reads CASRGGGSTGRGQPQHF. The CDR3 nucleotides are TGCGCCAGCAGGGGGGGGGGATCGACAGGGAGAGGTCAGCCCCAGCATTTT.